These 10 T cell receptor beta chains came from one sample sequenced in a study of Ad26.COV2.S vaccination and SARS-CoV-2 variants. Sequencing was performed with immunoSEQ multiplex PCR; in TCRdb, only in-frame clones are kept and a portion is missing. The sample has fewer than 500,000 clones; around nine tenths are singletons. The treatment denotes: around 19 received Ad26.COV2.S at low or high dose, single or two shots; 5 received placebo; per-sample allocation not given. The study sampled participants on day 63 after the first vaccine or placebo injection. The sample in question was peripheral blood, obtained in a trial of Ad26.COV2.S vaccine versus placebo. The origin of the receptors is a person aged 18-65 years who received the Ad26.COV2.S COVID-19 vaccine or a placebo.

V and J are TRBV7-9 and TRBJ2-1; no definite D call. CDR1 is SEHNR and CDR2 is FQNEAQ in the germline V gene (reference sequence). V dropped 5 bases and J dropped 6 bases, with 8 bases sitting between them. The CDR3 is 12 amino acids. This CDR3 is CASSQTANEQFF. CDR3 coding DNA: TGTGCCAGCAGCCAGACCGCCAATGAGCAGTTCTTC.

This clone was detected only once. The chain couples TRBV6-2 or TRBV6-3 to TRBJ2-7; 7 bases map to TRBD2. This CDR3 spans 15 amino acids. The J segment lost 6 bases and the V segment lost 6 bases, leaving 14 bases of the junction unmatched. Per the germline V gene, CDR1 is MNHEY and CDR2 is SVGEGT. CDR3 DNA: TGTGCCAGCAGCCGCGGGGCGGGAGTTCAGCTCGAGCAGTACTTC. Its translation is CASSRGAGVQLEQYF.

The chain uses TRBV9 and TRBJ2-1, with D maybe TRBD2 (6 bases). Germline assignment: CDR1 SGDLS and CDR2 YYNGEE. V was cut by 0 bases and J by 4 bases, with 17 bases left in between. The CDR3 spans 17 residues. The CDR3, as DNA: TGTGCCAGCAGCGTAGAGGCGGGATCGGCGTCATACAATGAGCAGTTCTTC. This translates into CASSVEAGSASYNEQFF.

This clone was seen only a few times. V is TRBV12-3 or TRBV12-4 and J is TRBJ2-2; TRBD1 might be the D (6 bases). This CDR3 is built from 13 residues. V was trimmed by 7 bases and J by 0 bases, leaving 6 bases between them. CDR3: CASKGANTGELFF. The DNA for the CDR3 is TGTGCCAGCAAGGGGGCGAACACCGGGGAGCTGTTTTTT.

The chain is built from TRBV7-8 and TRBJ2-7; D possibly matches TRBD1 or TRBD2 (5 bases each). Deletions cut 6 bases from V and 0 bases from J, with 9 bases between. Per germline, CDR1 SGHVS and CDR2 FQNEAQ. The CDR3 extends over 13 amino acids. This CDR3 is CASSSGSSYEQYF. The CDR3, as DNA: TGTGCCAGCAGTTCAGGGAGCTCCTACGAGCAGTACTTC.

V and J are TRBV6-5 and TRBJ1-2, with 8 positions matching TRBD1. The germline V gene encodes CDR1 MNHEY and CDR2 SVGAGI. The CDR3 is made up of 16 amino acids. The V segment lost 4 bases and the J segment 2 bases; nucleotides outside the gene matches: 9. The CDR3 DNA reads as TGTGCCAGCAGTTTCCGACAGGGGATTTACAACTATGGCTACACCTTC. Amino acids: CASSFRQGIYNYGYTF.

The chain uses TRBV19 and TRBJ2-5; D ambiguous. Trimming left V 3 bases short and J 5 bases short, with 10 bases between. The CDR3 length is 13 residues. In germline, CDR1 is LNHDA, CDR2 SQIVND (reference sequence). The CDR3 protein is CASSIGSEETQYF. The CDR3 DNA reads as TGTGCCAGTAGTATCGGCAGCGAGGAGACCCAGTACTTC. Looking up the rest from reference TRBV19 and TRBJ2-5 gives the full variable domain: DGGITQSPKYLFRKEGQNVTLSCEQNLNHDAMYWYRQDPGQGLRLIYYSQIVNDFQKGDIAEGYSVSREKKESFPLTVTSAQKNPTAFYLCASSIGSEETQYFGPGTRLLVL.

The chain has TRBV6-2 or TRBV6-3 and TRBJ1-1, with TRBD1 matching 8 bases. V was clipped by 6 bases and J by 1 base; unmatched bases: 28. Per the germline V gene, CDR1 is MNHEY and CDR2 is SVGEGT. This CDR3 region has 22 residues. CDR3 nucleotides: TGTGCCAGCAGCCTAACCCGGGACAGGAGACCCTCCCTCCCAACCTCGAACACTGAAGCTTTCTTT. Protein: CASSLTRDRRPSLPTSNTEAFF.

The J gene is TRBJ2-1, the V gene TRBV4-3; possibly TRBD1 for D (6 bases). Germline loops: CDR1 LGHNA, CDR2 YSLEER. V was shortened by 8 bases and J by 6 bases, with 14 bases between the two germline ends. The CDR3 length is 13 residues. CDR3 sequence reads: CASGRRGGNEQFF. In DNA form, the CDR3 reads TGCGCCAGCGGCCGGCGAGGGGGCAATGAGCAGTTCTTC.

This sequence joins TRBV5-1 and TRBJ2-3; no reliable D call. Germline lookup yields CDR1 SGHRS and CDR2 YFSETQ. The CDR3 has 13 amino acids. V was trimmed by 3 bases and J by 5 bases, leaving 10 bases between them. The CDR3 nucleotides are TGCGCCAGCAGCTCGCAGGATGGAGATACGCAGTATTTT. This encodes CASSSQDGDTQYF.